This T cell receptor beta chain was profiled in a study of cytomegalovirus exposure and HLA in healthy donors. Turning to this clone: This specimen includes other DNA sequences encoding the same CDR3.

V lost 0 bases and J lost 4; bases outside the gene matches: 3. The CDR3 is 15 residues long. Germline lookup yields CDR1 SGHRS and CDR2 YFSETQ. Primers for the PCR totalled 60 Vbeta and 13 Jbeta. The data were produced by immunoSEQ multiplex PCR, yet TCRdb's version contains in-frame clones alone and is incomplete. The table lists about 120,000 clones, roughly 71% of them singletons. The gene calls are TRBV5-1 and TRBJ2-1; 8 nucleotides align to TRBD2. The sequencing sample was made of PBMCs. The sequence was collected from a man younger than 35 in good health and CMV-seropositive. DNA for the CDR3: TGCGCCAGCAGCTTGGCCGGGGGGGGGTACAATGAGCAGTTCTTC. Translated, it gives CASSLAGGGYNEQFF.